This entry is about one T cell receptor (beta chain). Its specific antigen is unknown. Qualities for individual bases were not recorded, and no much larger clone is one base off. These data belong to a study of shared clonotypes between healthy human individuals (dated by TCRdb to 2019 to 2021). The study in broad terms: The cohort included a few men and a couple of women between 18 and 49 years of age. The study deeply sequenced blood TCR repertoires of about five healthy adults to estimate repertoire size and the extent of clonotype sharing between individuals. Between about 0.8 and 8.9 billion PBMCs per donor were obtained by leukapheresis. For each donor, CD4 naive and CD4 memory were each run on three plates, CD8 naive on two plates, and CD8 memory on one plate. Libraries were prepared and TCR repertoires were sequenced by different laboratories using diverse techniques, in order to increase sequencing depth and limit assay-specific biases. The study at large found these results: Larger estimated clonotype richness was generally found for naive subsets than for memory subsets. Sampling was limited to blood, and TCR repertoires in tissue likely differ from TCR repertoires in blood. Because the study included only a small number of donors, the genetic and exposure-history diversity represented was limited. Even with the large sequencing depth, rarefaction of the sorted-subset datasets indicated that sequencing was incomplete. Based on pairwise subsampling, the degree of clonotype sharing among donors was expected to be affected by sequencing depth. Clonotypes shared by all four sorted-subset donors showed higher generation probabilities than non-shared clonotypes. When a few donors were compared, the shared fraction of clonotypes was around 5% for naive CD4, 3% to 4% for naive CD8, 2% to 2.5% for memory CD4, and 0.4% for memory CD8.

Inclusive of the bounding cysteine and phenylalanine, the CDR3 is 12 residues long. The read is trimmed to its CDR3 DNA, 36 bases read in frame from base 1. V lost 0 bases and J lost 8 bases; the stretch between them is 5 bases long. CDR1 and CDR2, per the germline V gene, are MNHEY and SVGAGI. Using the deep immunoSEQ assay, TCR CDR3 regions were amplified from genomic DNA by multiplex PCR. Extracted genomic DNA from each cell subset was distributed evenly across all wells of several immunoSEQ 96-well plates, and each plate was treated as a replicate. For sorted subsets, approximately 190 ng of genomic DNA, equivalent to 25,000 to 35,000 T cell genomes, went into each replicate PCR. Purified libraries were quantified with a Qubit 3.0 fluorometer, sized on a Bioanalyzer 2100, and re-quantified with the KAPA Library Quantification kit. A separate single-read 150-cycle Illumina NextSeq 550 flow cell was used to sequence each immunoSEQ 96-well plate. Turning to the authors' computational methods: Because the immunoSEQ output included only junctional sequences and no quality scores, the filtering could not be the same as the filtering used for full-length reads. To assign V/J genes and CDR3, sequences were annotated using PyIR, a Python wrapper for IgBLAST v1.9, with IMGT germline references. Reads with weak V/J assignments (E-value above 1e-6), missing CDR3, stop codons, out-of-frame junctions, or ambiguous translated residues were removed. V3J clonotypes were defined as sequences sharing an identical inferred V gene, J gene, and CDR3 amino acid sequence. To compute the percentage overlap between repertoires, the number of shared unique clonotypes was divided by the size of the smaller repertoire. RTK rarefaction, the Chao1 estimator, and Recon v2.1 estimates of unobserved clonotypes were used to assess repertoire richness. For all TCRbeta clonotypes obtained by the gDNA method from four donors, generation probabilities were computed with OLGA. Entries here come from immuneACCESS through TCRdb and include only in-frame sequences with V and J called. Some clones fail to appear in such tables; in the studies checked, an unresolved V gene covers under half of the shortfall, and the cause of the remainder is unknown. V, J and clone size are those of that table, while D and trimming were read from the DNA. The sample yields about 580,000 clones; roughly 98% were counted once. The ten largest clonotypes hold more than 0.3% of the sample.

For the CD8 naive samples, CD45RO-negative cells were positively selected for CCR7, yielding a CD45RA+CCR7+ population from which TemRA cells were excluded. The donors were healthy, HIV-negative adults who had no recently reported acute infections or vaccinations. Every donor was a Caucasian adult living in Nashville, Tennessee, USA. Blood was obtained by leukapheresis, after which PBMCs were separated by Ficoll-Histopaque density gradient centrifugation and cryopreserved in liquid nitrogen vapor phase. Analytical flow cytometry was used to check the purity and quantity of every magnetically sorted T cell population. From each sorted fraction, genomic DNA was isolated and quantified by UV absorbance on a Nanodrop 2000c.

The origin of this receptor is a man aged 25-40 years in good health. Here the chain combines TRBV6-5 and TRBJ2-1, with no confidently assigned D gene. Source material: naive CD8+ T cells sorted from blood. The sample's cell subset or site, from its label and the paper: CD45RA+CCR7+. The DNA sequence is as follows: TGTGCCAGCAGTTACTCAGGCTATGAGCAGTTCTTC. Translated, it reads CASSYSGYEQFF.